A single sample gave rise to the 26 T cell receptor beta chains below, sequenced in a study of T cells in tumors and immune-related adverse events (dated by TCRdb to the early 2020s). Library preparation used the immunoSEQ multiplex PCR assay. The clones in this table, taken by TCRdb from immuneACCESS, are in-frame only. Not every clone is retained; where verified, under half of the shortfall comes from an unresolved V gene, and the cause of the rest is unknown. Within this sample are about 22,000 clones, with just over 90% of them counted one time only. The ten largest account for about 1.4% of the sample. Read against the paper, the sample's treatment or condition label means: nivolumab (PD-1 blockade) given before sampling. Here the sequenced sample was lymph node tissue, taken from a patient treated with anti-PD-1 therapy. These receptors were taken from a female donor with metastatic renal cell carcinoma.

The chain links TRBV11-2 to TRBJ2-7; 8 bases are shared with TRBD2. Germline-derived CDR1 and CDR2 are SGHAT and FQNNGV. J lost 0 bases, V lost 0 bases, and 4 bases had no gene match. The CDR3 consists of 16 residues. CDR3: CASSLDPGGGSYEQYF. The CDR3, as DNA: TGTGCCAGCAGCTTAGACCCGGGGGGGGGCTCCTACGAGCAGTACTTC.

This chain joins TRBV6-1 and TRBJ2-7; 14 positions match TRBD2. The J segment lost 4 bases and the V segment lost 6 bases, leaving 2 bases of the junction unmatched. Germline V gene lookup returns CDR1 MNHNS and CDR2 SASEGT. The CDR3 length is 14 residues. This CDR3 is CASRRLAGGYEQYF. CDR3 nucleotides: TGTGCCAGCAGGCGACTAGCGGGAGGGTACGAGCAGTACTTC.

The chain links TRBV4-2 to TRBJ2-7; the D gene is possibly TRBD2 (6 bases). V dropped 0 bases and J dropped 4 bases, with 13 bases sitting between them. The CDR3 sequence is 15 residues long. From germline, CDR1 is LGHNA and CDR2 YNFKEQ. CDR3 coding DNA: TGTGCCAGCAGCCAAGATAGGGGCGGGGATTACGAGCAGTACTTC. Encoded protein: CASSQDRGGDYEQYF.

This chain connects TRBV5-5 to TRBJ2-3; 7 nucleotides agree with TRBD2. Losses at the gene ends were 3 bases for V and 2 bases for J; bases not matched to a gene: 6. Germline V gene lookup returns CDR1 SGHKS and CDR2 YYEKEE (reference sequence). The CDR3 spans 15 residues. Here the CDR3 reads CASSYSGYYTDTQYF. CDR3 DNA sequence: TGTGCCAGCAGCTATAGCGGGTACTACACAGATACGCAGTATTTT.

The rearrangement links TRBV27 to TRBJ2-7, with D uncertain. The CDR3 sequence is 13 residues long. The germline V gene encodes CDR1 MNHEY and CDR2 SMNVEV (reference sequence). The V end was cut by 6 bases, the J end by 2 bases, with 11 bases between. CDR3 coding DNA: TGTGCCAGCAGAGGCCAAAACACCTACGAGCAGTACTTC. Residues: CASRGQNTYEQYF.

The chain uses TRBV18 and TRBJ1-2; no clear D gene. CDR1 and CDR2 (germline): KGHSH, LQKENI. Trimming took off 6 bases at V and 4 bases at J, with 15 bases between the two ends. The CDR3 covers 14 residues. CDR3 sequence: CASSSDGLPYGYTF. CDR3 in DNA: TGTGCCAGCTCCTCTGACGGGCTACCCTATGGCTACACCTTC.

This clone was observed a single time. The chain carries TRBV6-6 and TRBJ2-5; no reliable D call. The V end was cut by 2 bases, the J end by 1 base, with 8 bases between. The CDR3 length is 14 residues. Germline V gives CDR1 MNHNY, CDR2 SVGAGI (reference sequence). The CDR3 coding sequence is TGTGCCAGCAGTTACGGCACAGTCCAAGAGACCCAGTACTTC. This codes for CASSYGTVQETQYF.

This clone appeared a single time. The V and J genes are TRBV15 and TRBJ1-1; possibly TRBD1 for D (5 bases). The V end lost 11 bases, the J end lost 3 bases, and 16 bases lay between the germline ends. This CDR3 has 13 amino acids. The germline CDR1 and CDR2 sequences are LNHNV and YYDKDF (reference sequence). The CDR3 bases are TGTGCCCTCCAGGGTAGGCAGGACACTGAAGCTTTCTTT. Encoded protein: CALQGRQDTEAFF.

This clone was detected only once. V usage is TRBV11-3 and J usage is TRBJ2-7; D remains unclear. The CDR3 has 15 amino acids. The germline gives CDR1 SGHNT, CDR2 YENEEA. V was cut by 1 base and J by 2 bases, with 12 bases left in between. The CDR3: CASSLGPPITYEQYF. DNA of the CDR3: TGTGCCAGCAGCTTAGGCCCCCCTATAACCTACGAGCAGTACTTC. The full variable domain, with the rest looked up from reference TRBV11-3 and TRBJ2-7, is EAGVVQSPRYKIIEKKQPVAFWCNPISGHNTLYWYLQNLGQGPELLIRYENEEAVDDSQLPKDRFSAERLKGVDSTLKIQPAELGDSAVYLCASSLGPPITYEQYFGPGTRLTVT.

This clone was detected a few times. This chain connects TRBV19 to TRBJ2-1, with 12 bases identical to TRBD2. Germline CDR1 reads LNHDA; CDR2 reads SQIVND (reference sequence). Trimming took 4 bases from V and 4 from J; bases not matched to a gene: 17. The CDR3 has 20 residues. In DNA, the CDR3 is TGTGCCAGTAGTAACCGACTAGCGGGAGATCCCGACATGTTTTACAATGAGCAGTTCTTC. This gives the protein CASSNRLAGDPDMFYNEQFF.

CDR3 residues: CASSLSLAGAGDEQFF. Here the CDR3 DNA reads TGTGCCAGCAGCTTATCACTAGCGGGAGCAGGGGATGAGCAGTTCTTC. This sequence joins TRBV11-3 and TRBJ2-1, with 11 nucleotides matching TRBD2. Losses at the gene ends were 2 bases for V and 8 bases for J; bases not matched to a gene: 8. The CDR3 runs 16 residues. Per the germline V gene, CDR1 is SGHNT and CDR2 is YENEEA.

V and J are TRBV6-5 and TRBJ1-5, with 7 bases lining up with TRBD1. The CDR3 totals 14 residues. From germline, CDR1 is MNHEY and CDR2 SVGAGI. V lost 10 bases to trimming and J lost 9 bases; unmatched junction nucleotides: 15. This chain's CDR3 is CATGNRGNSRPQHF. The CDR3 nucleotides are TGTGCCACTGGAAACAGGGGAAACAGCCGGCCCCAGCATTTT.

The J gene is TRBJ2-5, the V gene TRBV4-1, with D possibly matching TRBD2 (7 bases). V shed 0 bases and J shed 9 bases, with 17 bases lying between them. The CDR3 covers 15 residues. CDR1 and CDR2 (germline): MGHRA, YSYEKL. The CDR3 DNA sequence: TGCGCCAGCAGCCAAGATCGGGTGTTCGGGGGGCCCCAGTACTTC. This gives the protein CASSQDRVFGGPQYF.

V and J are TRBV7-9 and TRBJ1-2; a weak D match, TRBD1 (6 bases). The V end lost 5 bases, the J end lost 1 base, and 11 bases lay between the germline ends. The V gene's germline CDR1 is SEHNR and CDR2 FQNEAQ (reference sequence). The CDR3 runs 14 residues. CDR3 residues: CASSQAQGNYGYTF. The CDR3 nucleotides are TGTGCCAGCAGCCAGGCACAGGGTAACTATGGCTACACCTTC. The variable domain in full, completed from reference TRBV7-9 and TRBJ1-2, reads DTGVSQNPRHKITKRGQNVTFRCDPISEHNRLYWYRQTLGQGPEFLTYFQNEAQLEKSRLLSDRFSAERPKGSFSTLEIQRTEQGDSAMYLCASSQAQGNYGYTFGSGTRLTVV.

V is TRBV11-2 and J is TRBJ2-7; 8 bases are a match to TRBD2. The CDR3 consists of 15 residues. Unmatched junction bases numbered 6, after V lost 5 bases and J lost 0 bases. Germline V gene lookup returns CDR1 SGHAT and CDR2 FQNNGV. The DNA of the CDR3 is TGTGCCAGCAGCCTTTTAGCGGGATCCTCCTACGAGCAGTACTTC. As protein: CASSLLAGSSYEQYF.

The V and J genes are TRBV5-1 and TRBJ2-7; 11 positions agree with TRBD2. V gave up 3 bases and J gave up 5 bases; unmatched junction bases: 1. CDR3 length: 13 residues. CDR1 is SGHRS, CDR2 YFSETQ, per germline. The CDR3 DNA follows: TGCGCCAGCAGCTCGGGACTAGCGGACGAGCAGTACTTC. Protein sequence: CASSSGLADEQYF.

The chain recombines TRBV12-5 with TRBJ2-1; D unresolved. From germline, CDR1 is LGHNT and CDR2 FRNRAP. V was pared by 1 base and J by 10 bases, with 8 bases between. The CDR3 totals 12 residues. CDR3 loop: CASGLAQLEQFF. The CDR3 DNA reads as TGTGCTAGTGGTTTGGCTCAACTAGAGCAGTTCTTC.

The rearrangement links TRBV2 to TRBJ2-2; 8 bases match TRBD1. V lost 7 bases and J lost 4; bases outside the gene matches: 11. Germline assignment: CDR1 SNHLY and CDR2 FYNNEI. The CDR3 is made up of 16 amino acids. The CDR3 loop is CASTAMTGAVTGELFF. CDR3 sequence (DNA): TGTGCCAGCACTGCGATGACAGGGGCGGTCACCGGGGAGCTGTTTTTT.

V usage is TRBV2 and J usage is TRBJ2-1; 10 bases match TRBD2. V was clipped by 5 bases and J by 0 bases; unmatched bases: 7. Germline lookup yields CDR1 SNHLY and CDR2 FYNNEI. This CDR3 has 17 amino acids. CDR3 in amino acids: CASSSERLAGSYNEQFF. In nucleotides, the CDR3 is TGTGCCAGCAGTTCCGAACGACTAGCGGGCTCCTACAATGAGCAGTTCTTC.

The chain carries TRBV2 and TRBJ2-7, with D possibly called TRBD1 or TRBD2 (6 bases each). Germline lookup yields CDR1 SNHLY and CDR2 FYNNEI. Deletions cut 8 bases from V and 2 bases from J, with 16 bases between. This CDR3 region has 14 residues. CDR3 coding DNA: TGTGCCAGCGGAGGGAACAGGGCCGCCTACGAGCAGTACTTC. Translated, it gives CASGGNRAAYEQYF.

This chain links TRBV14 with TRBJ1-2, with a tentative D call TRBD1 (5 bases). This CDR3 is built from 14 residues. Trimming removed 4 bases at V and 4 bases at J, with 13 bases between. Germline V gives CDR1 SGHDN, CDR2 FVKESK. This CDR3 reads CASSRGTWAYGYTF. CDR3 coding DNA: TGTGCCAGCAGCCGGGGGACGTGGGCCTATGGCTACACCTTC.

The chain joins TRBV18 to TRBJ1-3; possible D gene TRBD1, 6 bases. The V gene's germline CDR1 is KGHSH and CDR2 LQKENI. Trimming pared 6 bases from V and 2 bases from J, leaving 8 bases between. CDR3 size: 13 residues. CDR3 in DNA: TGTGCCAGCTCCCAGGGGACTGGAAACACCATATATTTT. Protein sequence: CASSQGTGNTIYF. The entire variable domain, with the rest obtained from reference TRBV18 and TRBJ1-3, is as follows: NAGVMQNPRHLVRRRGQEARLRCSPMKGHSHVYWYRQLPEEGLKFMVYLQKENIIDESGMPKERFSAEFPKEGPSILRIQQVVRGDSAAYFCASSQGTGNTIYFGEGSWLTVV.

The chain links TRBV2 to TRBJ1-4, with D possibly TRBD1 on 5 matching bases. This CDR3 has 15 amino acids. V lost 4 bases and J 7 bases, leaving 16 bases between the germline ends. Germline V gives CDR1 SNHLY, CDR2 FYNNEI. The chain's CDR3 is CASSVFGARGEKLFF. The CDR3 nucleotides are TGTGCCAGCAGTGTCTTCGGGGCAAGGGGTGAAAAACTGTTTTTT.

This clone was detected a few times. The chain has TRBV6-5 and TRBJ2-2; D gene uncertain. V lost 0 bases, J lost 2 bases, and 7 bases lay in between. The length of the CDR3 is 15 residues. Germline V gene lookup returns CDR1 MNHEY and CDR2 SVGAGI. The CDR3 region has the DNA TGTGCCAGCAGTTACTCGGTTTTAAACACCGGGGAGCTGTTTTTT. It encodes CASSYSVLNTGELFF.

The rearrangement joins TRBV6-1 to TRBJ1-2; D remains unclear. This CDR3 has 14 residues. The germline gives CDR1 MNHNS, CDR2 SASEGT. V lost 6 bases and J lost 2, with 13 bases in between. This CDR3 is CASRPDGVNYGYTF. The CDR3 bases are TGTGCCAGCAGACCCGACGGGGTCAACTATGGCTACACCTTC.

This chain connects TRBV5-8 to TRBJ1-1; D may be TRBD1 (5 bases). Germline values: CDR1 SGHTS, CDR2 YDEGEE. Trimming stripped 7 bases from V and 1 base from J, with 20 bases between. The CDR3 extends over 16 amino acids. The CDR3 here is CASDRQLNQPNTEAFF. The CDR3 DNA is TGTGCCAGCGATAGACAGCTTAACCAACCGAACACTGAAGCTTTCTTT. Combining the CDR3 with reference TRBV5-8 and TRBJ1-1 gives the whole variable domain EAGVTQSPTHLIKTRGQQATLRCSPISGHTSVYWYQQALGLGLQFLLWYDEGEERNRGNFPPRFSGRQFPNYSSELNVNALELEDSALYLCASDRQLNQPNTEAFFGQGTRLTVV.